These T cell receptor beta chains were read from a single sample in a study of metastatic and nonmetastatic thyroid tumors. TCRdb re-called clones from the PCR reads using MiXCR. The profile shows about 32,000 clones, about 18% of them singletons. The sequenced material came from blood. The receptors come from a female donor with papillary thyroid cancer or a benign thyroid nodule (not recorded which). Some clones in this sample may be carry-over from other donors' samples. The CDR3 runs from the conserved cysteine through the conserved F or W. Only some rows state a clone size, as once, few, many or a class for expanded clones.

V	size	J	CDR3
TRBV18	once	TRBJ1-5	CASSPGDSNQPQHF
TRBV7-3	many	TRBJ2-3	CASSSGAGGGDTQYF
TRBV30	many	TRBJ2-5	CAWSGQFTETQYF
TRBV28	NA	TRBJ2-1	CASSFISPAGSSYNEQFF
TRBV5-1	many	TRBJ2-1	CASSLGLAGINEQFF
TRBV28	many	TRBJ1-1	CASSQGAGGTEAFF
TRBV6-2/TRBV6-3	NA	TRBJ2-3	CASSYVDTQYF
TRBV7-3	medium-sized	TRBJ2-3	CASSLTLFGTSGDTDTQYF
TRBV20-1	many	TRBJ2-2	CSASGRPNTGELFF
TRBV20-1	NA	TRBJ2-1	CSARSGLGGNEQFF
TRBV27	many	TRBJ2-7	CASSSVLLSYEQYF
TRBV20-1	NA	TRBJ2-2	CSAKGPRAPTGELFF
TRBV19	many	TRBJ2-5	CASSMRLADPQETQYF
TRBV6-5	NA	TRBJ2-2	CASSYSRGRGTGELFF
TRBV11-2	medium-sized	TRBJ2-1	CASSVWTSGRHNEQFF
TRBV7-9	many	TRBJ1-1	CASSYHQGNTEAFF
TRBV4-1	medium-sized	TRBJ2-3	CASSQTDLLTDTQYF
TRBV28	few	TRBJ2-7	CATTVQAYEQYF
TRBV4-2	many	TRBJ2-2	CASSQPWQGGTGELFF
TRBV28	many	TRBJ2-6	CASSLQALAAGANVLTF
TRBV11-3	medium-sized	TRBJ2-2	CASSLDGGQNTGELFF
TRBV6-1	many	TRBJ2-5	CASSAPGLSETQYF
TRBV4-1	few	TRBJ2-7	CASSQGVRSSYEQYF
TRBV6-5	few	TRBJ1-4	CASSYSPGTGTNEKLFF
TRBV28	few	TRBJ2-1	CASSPSAGNEQFF
TRBV24-1	few	TRBJ1-2	CATSDFKDGYTF
TRBV5-6	many	TRBJ1-2	CASRTGQGAYGYTF
TRBV2	many	TRBJ1-4	CASHDRVKEKLFF
TRBV6-4	many	TRBJ1-4	CASSEGQGSEKLFF
TRBV20-1	NA	TRBJ2-3	CSAPTGATDTQYF
TRBV4-1	many	TRBJ2-3	CASSQPGSTDTQYF
TRBV6-1	many	TRBJ1-5	CASSPGAPRPQHF
TRBV5-1	once	TRBJ2-7	CASTGTTRYEQYF
TRBV2	NA	TRBJ1-1	CASRGTARTSEAFF
TRBV5-1	medium-sized	TRBJ2-6	CASRRQELKTGANVLTF
TRBV3-1	many	TRBJ1-2	CASSHSGAPRGYTF
TRBV11-1	many	TRBJ1-2	CASSLSGQPYGYTF
TRBV20-1	NA	TRBJ1-1	CSAIPGYEAFF
TRBV6-1	few	TRBJ2-7	CASSKTSGNPYEQYF
TRBV3-1	many	TRBJ2-2	CASSHTGQSRGTGELFF
TRBV12-3/TRBV12-4	NA	TRBJ2-3	CASRSPPGDTQYF
TRBV10-3	many	TRBJ2-3	CAISESYRETDTQYF
TRBV9	many	TRBJ1-6	CASSETANSPLHF
TRBV6-1	many	TRBJ1-5	CASRAVDSSFQSQHF
TRBV7-3	NA	TRBJ1-3	CASSLRSGPRWGNTIYF
TRBV19	few	TRBJ2-1	CASSIEQRRFFF
TRBV12-3/TRBV12-4	many	TRBJ2-3	CASSFGAGLIDTQYF
TRBV29-1	many	TRBJ2-3	CSVPPGTSGRYTDTQYF
TRBV7-3	many	TRBJ2-1	CASSRDRANNEQFF